This T cell receptor (beta chain) was captured in a study of T cell repertoires in cytomegalovirus infection. Across the study: Public signatures in TCR beta pointed to CMV infection and matching HLA type. Study results and limitations: Summed public TCR beta family frequency identified CMV carriers bearing the relevant HLA. Clonotype analysis showed dominance of the ex vivo response by HLA-C-restricted CMV-specific TCR beta clonotypes.

This clonotype has more than one count but fewer than ten. Its antigen is still unknown. TCRdb re-called the reads through MiXCR, storing one row per CDR3 protein. This sample has about 770,000 distinct CDR3 sequences, with 25% to 35% found just once. The V gene lost 2 bases and the J gene lost 0 bases, with 6 bases spanning the gap. CDR3 length: 14 amino acids. The V gene's germline CDR1 is MNHNY and CDR2 SVGAGI (reference sequence). The V and J genes are TRBV6-6 and TRBJ2-3; D is uncertain. Sequenced here: cultured CD8+ T cells from PBMCs, sampled from culture after CMV antigen stimulation. The receptor was isolated from a human donor in good health (CMV status not recorded). Some clones in this sample may be carry-over from other donors' samples. CDR3 loop: CASSYLSSTDTQYF. The CDR3 region has the DNA TGTGCCAGCAGTTACCTTTCTAGCACAGATACGCAGTATTTT.